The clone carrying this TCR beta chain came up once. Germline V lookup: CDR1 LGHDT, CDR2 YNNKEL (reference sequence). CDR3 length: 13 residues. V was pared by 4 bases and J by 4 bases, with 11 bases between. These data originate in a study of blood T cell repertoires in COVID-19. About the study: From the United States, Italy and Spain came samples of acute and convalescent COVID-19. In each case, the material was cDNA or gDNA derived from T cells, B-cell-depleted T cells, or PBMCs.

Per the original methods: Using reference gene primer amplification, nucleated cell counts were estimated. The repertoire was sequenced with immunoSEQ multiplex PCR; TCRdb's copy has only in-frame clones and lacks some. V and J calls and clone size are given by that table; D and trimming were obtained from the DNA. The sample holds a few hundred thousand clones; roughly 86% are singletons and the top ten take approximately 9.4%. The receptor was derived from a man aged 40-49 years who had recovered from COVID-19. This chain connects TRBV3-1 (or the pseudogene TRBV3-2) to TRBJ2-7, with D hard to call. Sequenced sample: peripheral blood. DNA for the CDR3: TGTGCCAGCAGCCCCAGACGGAGTTACGAGCAGTACTTC. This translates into CASSPRRSYEQYF.